The 22 T cell receptor beta chains below all came from one sample that was sequenced in a study of T-cell reconstitution after alpha-beta-depleted transplantation in children. Using unique molecular identifiers, the investigators prepared the TCRbeta library. MiXCR, applied by TCRdb to the PCR reads, yields one record per CDR3 protein. The table lists 670,000 or so distinct CDR3 sequences, about 12% of them singletons, with around 0.79% in the top ten. The source was PBMCs, collected before TCRalphabeta/CD19-depleted stem cell transplant. The source of these receptors is a girl aged 2 to 10 with congenital amegakaryocytic thrombocytopenia, due to receive a stem cell transplant.

This rearrangement joins TRBV5-1 to TRBJ1-1, with D unclear. This CDR3 is 14 amino acids long. V lost 0 bases, J lost 1 base, and 7 bases lay in between. Germline V gene sequence: CDR1 SGHRS, CDR2 YFSETQ. The CDR3 sequence is CASSLAGWNTEAFF. DNA of the CDR3: TGCGCCAGCAGCTTGGCGGGTTGGAACACTGAAGCTTTCTTT. Combining the CDR3 with reference TRBV5-1 and TRBJ1-1 gives the whole variable domain KAGVTQTPRYLIKTRGQQVTLSCSPISGHRSVSWYQQTPGQGLQFLFEYFSETQRNKGNFPGRFSGRQFSNSRSEMNVSTLELGDSALYLCASSLAGWNTEAFFGQGTRLTVV.

This clonotype has a count of ten or more. The V and J genes are TRBV20-1 and TRBJ2-1; D is uncertain. V lost 5 bases, J lost 7 bases, and 9 bases lay in between. The CDR3 contains 11 residues. Germline V gene sequence: CDR1 DFQATT, CDR2 SNEGSKA (reference sequence). CDR3 loop: CSAGDWNEQFF. CDR3 DNA sequence: TGCAGTGCTGGTGATTGGAATGAGCAGTTCTTC.

For this clonotype: A read error is possible here, since a much larger clone lies one base away. CDR3 bases: TGCAGCTCAGCCCCGACCAACCAAGAGACCCAGTACTTC. Its translation: CSSAPTNQETQYF. The J gene is TRBJ2-5, the V gene TRBV29-1; D uncertain. V was cut by 8 bases and J by 0 bases, with 13 bases left in between. This CDR3 contains 13 residues. From germline, CDR1 is SQVTM and CDR2 ANQGSEA.

There are a few counts of this clonotype. The chain is built from TRBV5-5 and TRBJ2-2, with 9 bases identical to TRBD1. Trimming cost V 1 base and J 3 bases; bases outside gene matches: 7. In germline, CDR1 is SGHKS, CDR2 YYEKEE (reference sequence). The length of the CDR3 is 17 residues. The CDR3 loop is CASSLFTGGTDTGELFF. The CDR3 DNA reads as TGTGCCAGCAGCTTGTTCACAGGGGGCACGGACACCGGGGAGCTGTTTTTT.

The chain joins TRBV4-1 to TRBJ2-3; possibly TRBD1 for D (6 bases). Germline-derived CDR1 and CDR2 are MGHRA and YSYEKL. CDR3 length: 18 amino acids. V shed 0 bases and J shed 1 base, with 17 bases lying between them. The DNA for the CDR3 is TGCGCCAGCAGCCAAGATTCGTGGGGGCGCGTTGGCACAGATACGCAGTATTTT. Translating gives CASSQDSWGRVGTDTQYF.

The J gene is TRBJ2-3, the V gene TRBV5-1; 7 bases line up with TRBD2. After removal of 0 bases from V and 3 bases from J, the junction contained 4 bases not matched to a gene. The CDR3 runs 15 residues. The germline CDR1 and CDR2 sequences are SGHRS and YFSETQ. In nucleotides, the CDR3 is TGCGCCAGCAGCTTGGCGGCGGGAGAGACAGATACGCAGTATTTT. Its translation: CASSLAAGETDTQYF.

This clonotype appeared a few times. V is TRBV12-3 or TRBV12-4 and J is TRBJ1-1; no clear D gene. Trimming removed 5 bases at V and 1 base at J, with 17 bases between. The CDR3 spans 16 residues. The CDR3 DNA follows: TGTGCCAGCAGTCCCCGGCAGTTACCGGGGAACACTGAAGCTTTCTTT. This gives the protein CASSPRQLPGNTEAFF.

V gene TRBV5-1 combines with J gene TRBJ1-1; 7 nucleotides line up with TRBD1. V was pared by 3 bases and J by 1 base, with 3 bases of the junction left unmatched. Looked up from germline, CDR1 is SGHRS and CDR2 is YFSETQ. This CDR3 is 14 amino acids long. DNA for the CDR3: TGCGCCAGCAGCTCGACAGGGCCGAACACTGAAGCTTTCTTT. It encodes CASSSTGPNTEAFF.

The chain employs TRBV20-1 and TRBJ2-1; 11 nucleotides line up with TRBD2. There are 15 residues in the CDR3. Per the germline V gene, CDR1 is DFQATT and CDR2 is SNEGSKA (reference sequence). V shed 0 bases, J shed 7 bases, and the junction held 5 bases outside the gene matches. The chain's CDR3 is CSARELAGVGNEQFF. The CDR3 DNA is TGCAGTGCTAGAGAACTAGCGGGAGTGGGGAATGAGCAGTTCTTC.

This sequence joins TRBV3-1 and TRBJ2-1; the D gene is possibly TRBD2 (5 bases). CDR3 length: 18 amino acids. Trimming shortened V by 0 bases and J by 0 bases, and 15 bases separated the two germline ends. Germline values: CDR1 LGHDT, CDR2 YNNKEL (reference sequence). This CDR3 reads CASSQDLWVAGSYNEQFF. The CDR3 bases are TGTGCCAGCAGCCAAGATCTTTGGGTGGCGGGCTCCTACAATGAGCAGTTCTTC.

The J gene is TRBJ2-5, the V gene TRBV12-3 or TRBV12-4, with D possibly TRBD1 on 6 matching bases. V was pared by 7 bases and J by 1 base, with 22 bases between. CDR3 length: 17 amino acids. The DNA for the CDR3 is TGTGCCAGCACCCTCGGGACAAAAAAGTGGGGCCAAGAGACCCAGTACTTC. This gives the protein CASTLGTKKWGQETQYF.

This sequence joins TRBV6-6 and TRBJ1-2; D possibly corresponds to TRBD1 (5 bases). Trimming took 5 bases from V and 6 from J, leaving 10 bases between them. The CDR3 consists of 12 residues. CDR1 is MNHNY, CDR2 SVGAGI, per germline (reference sequence). CDR3 sequence: CASSKLRDGYTF. In DNA form, the CDR3 reads TGTGCCAGCAGTAAGCTCAGGGATGGCTACACCTTC.

The chain has TRBV12-3 or TRBV12-4 and TRBJ2-1; no clear D gene. The CDR3 is 11 amino acids. V lost 6 bases and J 10 bases, leaving 10 bases between the germline ends. The CDR3 DNA follows: TGTGCCAGCAGCCCCACGGAGGAGCAGTTCTTC. Its protein product is CASSPTEEQFF.

In its sample, this clonotype was seen many times. The V call is TRBV30, the J call TRBJ2-3; TRBD1 aligns across 7 bases. This CDR3 contains 13 residues. V lost 3 bases and J lost 5; bases outside the gene matches: 5. CDR1 and CDR2 (germline): GTSNPN, SVGIG (reference sequence). The CDR3 region has the DNA TGTGCCTGGAGCGGACAGGCCGGAGATACGCAGTATTTT. It is translated as CAWSGQAGDTQYF. The entire variable domain, with the rest obtained from reference TRBV30 and TRBJ2-3, is as follows: SQTIHQWPATLVQPVGSPLSLECTVEGTSNPNLYWYRQAAGRGLQLLFYSVGIGQISSEVPQNLSASRPQDRQFILSSKKLLLSDSGFYLCAWSGQAGDTQYFGPGTRLTVL.

The gene calls are TRBV7-8 and TRBJ1-2; D is perhaps TRBD1 (6 bases). CDR1 SGHVS and CDR2 FQNEAQ come from the germline V gene. The V end was cut by 5 bases, the J end by 7 bases, with 17 bases between. This CDR3 has 14 amino acids. The CDR3 region is CASSLSRGASGYTF. The CDR3 DNA reads as TGTGCCAGCAGCCTGTCCCGGGGGGCGAGTGGCTACACCTTC.

This chain links TRBV5-1 with TRBJ2-3; 7 bases are shared with TRBD2. This CDR3 comprises 15 residues. Germline assignment: CDR1 SGHRS and CDR2 YFSETQ. J gave up 4 bases and V 0 bases, and 5 bases lay outside the gene matches. CDR3 residues: CASSLARGVADTQYF. The CDR3 nucleotides are TGCGCCAGCAGCTTGGCCCGGGGGGTCGCAGATACGCAGTATTTT.

A remark on this clonotype: This sequence may be a read error, since a much larger clone differs from it by one base. The genes are TRBV5-1 and TRBJ2-3; D ambiguous. The CDR3 covers 12 residues. Trimming removed 2 bases from V and 7 bases from J, with 8 bases in between. Germline V gene sequence: CDR1 SGHRS, CDR2 YFSETQ. The CDR3 nucleotides read TGCGCCAGCAGCTTCAAAGCCCATACGCAGTATTTT. Protein sequence: CASSFKAHTQYF. Variable domain in full (rest from reference TRBV5-1 and TRBJ2-3): KAGVTQTPRYLIKTRGQQVTLSCSPISGHRSVSWYQQTPGQGLQFLFEYFSETQRNKGNFPGRFSGRQFSNSRSEMNVSTLELGDSALYLCASSFKAHTQYFGPGTRLTVL.

The sample holds a few counts of this clonotype. The chain couples TRBV19 to TRBJ2-7; 7 bases map to TRBD2. With V trimmed by 3 bases and J by 5 bases, 10 bases remained unmatched. This CDR3 is 15 amino acids long. Germline V gene sequence: CDR1 LNHDA, CDR2 SQIVND (reference sequence). The DNA for the CDR3 is TGTGCCAGTAGTATTTCGCGGGAGCCTTTCCACGAGCAGTACTTC. The encoded protein is CASSISREPFHEQYF.

The V and J genes are TRBV5-1 and TRBJ2-7; 7 bases fit TRBD2. Germline CDR1 is SGHRS and CDR2 is YFSETQ. The CDR3 is 15 residues long. J lost 0 bases, V lost 4 bases, and 7 bases had no gene match. The CDR3 spells CASSPAGRHSYEQYF. The DNA for the CDR3 is TGCGCCAGCAGCCCAGCGGGGCGGCACTCCTACGAGCAGTACTTC. Drawing the rest from reference TRBV5-1 and TRBJ2-7, the complete variable domain is KAGVTQTPRYLIKTRGQQVTLSCSPISGHRSVSWYQQTPGQGLQFLFEYFSETQRNKGNFPGRFSGRQFSNSRSEMNVSTLELGDSALYLCASSPAGRHSYEQYFGPGTRLTVT.

This clonotype was found a few times. V is TRBV4-1 and J is TRBJ2-4, with TRBD2 matching over 12 bases. The CDR3 consists of 18 residues. The germline CDR1 and CDR2 sequences are MGHRA and YSYEKL. Trimming removed 1 base from V and 3 bases from J; junction bases left unmatched: 7. DNA of the CDR3: TGCGCCAGCAGCCAAGGGACTAGCGGGAACCTAGGCAAAAACATTCAGTACTTC. Translation gives CASSQGTSGNLGKNIQYF.

This clonotype showed up just a few times. J is TRBJ1-2 and V is TRBV6-5; no definite D call. Germline V CDR1 and CDR2: MNHEY, SVGAGI. The V end was cut by 0 bases, the J end by 6 bases, with 23 bases between. CDR3 length equals 18 residues. The CDR3 nucleotides are TGTGCCAGCAGTTACTCGCCACCCCCTACGCGAGAAATCAATGGCTACACCTTC. This encodes CASSYSPPPTREINGYTF.

This rearrangement joins TRBV5-1 to TRBJ2-1, with a tentative D call TRBD2 (7 bases). Trimming left V 0 bases short and J 7 bases short, with 14 bases between. Germline CDR1 reads SGHRS; CDR2 reads YFSETQ. This CDR3 comprises 15 residues. The CDR3 bases are TGCGCCAGCAGCTTGGCGTCGGGGGGCTGGAATGAGCAGTTCTTC. Amino acids: CASSLASGGWNEQFF. The full variable domain, rest sourced from reference TRBV5-1 and TRBJ2-1, is KAGVTQTPRYLIKTRGQQVTLSCSPISGHRSVSWYQQTPGQGLQFLFEYFSETQRNKGNFPGRFSGRQFSNSRSEMNVSTLELGDSALYLCASSLASGGWNEQFFGPGTRLTVL.